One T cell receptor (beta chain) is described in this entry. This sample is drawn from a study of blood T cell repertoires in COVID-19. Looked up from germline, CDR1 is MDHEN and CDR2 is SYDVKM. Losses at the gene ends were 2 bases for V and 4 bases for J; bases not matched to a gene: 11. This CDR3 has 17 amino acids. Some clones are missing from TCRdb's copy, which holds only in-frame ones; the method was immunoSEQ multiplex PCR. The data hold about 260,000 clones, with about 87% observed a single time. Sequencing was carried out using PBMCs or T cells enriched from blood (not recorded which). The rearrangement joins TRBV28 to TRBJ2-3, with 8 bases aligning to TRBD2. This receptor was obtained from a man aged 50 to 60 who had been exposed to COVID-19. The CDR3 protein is CASSLLGLVYTADTQYF. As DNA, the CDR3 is TGTGCCAGCAGTTTACTGGGACTAGTTTATACCGCAGATACGCAGTATTTT.